Listed below are T cell receptor beta chains from one sample, sequenced in a study of cytomegalovirus exposure and HLA in healthy donors. Assay: immunoSEQ multiplex PCR; the TCRdb copy retains only in-frame clones and omits some. The repertoire consists of 130,000 to 150,000 clones, with 70% to 90% occurring once and the leading ten covering over 6.5%. The sequencing sample was made of PBMCs. The source is a young woman in good health and CMV-seropositive. Both conserved end residues are part of each CDR3. A D gene is named only where the DNA matches it firmly. Rows may omit the clone size; those that give it use once, few, many or a size class.

D: TRBD1; size: -; V: TRBV29-1; J: TRBJ2-1; length: 13; CDR3: CSAGQGADNEQFF; DNA: TGCAGCGCGGGACAGGGGGCGGACAATGAGCAGTTCTTC
D: -; size: -; V: TRBV30; J: TRBJ1-3; length: 13; CDR3: CAWSEVKIGTIYF; DNA: TGTGCCTGGAGTGAAGTAAAGATCGGCACCATATATTTT
D: TRBD1; size: -; V: TRBV29-1; J: TRBJ1-4; length: 14; CDR3: CSLARDRGNEKLFF; DNA: TGCAGCCTTGCTAGGGACAGGGGGAATGAAAAACTGTTTTTT
D: -; size: -; V: TRBV6-1; J: TRBJ2-7; length: 12; CDR3: CASSELSYEQYF; DNA: TGTGCCAGCAGTGAATTGTCATACGAGCAGTACTTC
D: TRBD1; size: -; V: TRBV25-1; J: TRBJ1-6; length: 14; CDR3: CASSQTGYYSPLHF; DNA: TGTGCCAGCTCCCAGACAGGGTATTATTCACCCCTCCACTTT
D: TRBD2; size: -; V: TRBV5-4; J: TRBJ2-1; length: 17; CDR3: CASSFGTSGRFRNEQFF; DNA: TGTGCCAGCAGCTTTGGGACTAGCGGGAGATTCAGAAATGAGCAGTTCTTC
D: TRBD1; size: -; V: TRBV5-1; J: TRBJ2-7; length: 13; CDR3: CASSGDRLVEQYF; DNA: TGCGCCAGCAGCGGGGACAGGTTGGTCGAGCAGTACTTC
D: TRBD2; size: -; V: TRBV7-4; J: TRBJ2-3; length: 13; CDR3: CASMGGDTDTQYF; DNA: TGTGCCAGCATGGGGGGGGACACAGATACGCAGTATTTT
D: TRBD1; size: -; V: TRBV15; J: TRBJ1-3; length: 15; CDR3: CATSTRTGAGNTIYF; DNA: TGTGCCACCAGCACCCGGACAGGGGCGGGAAACACCATATATTTT
D: TRBD1; size: -; V: TRBV5-5; J: TRBJ1-6; length: 15; CDR3: CASSLATGDLGPLHF; DNA: TGTGCCAGCAGCTTGGCCACAGGGGACCTAGGGCCCCTCCACTTT
D: TRBD2; size: once; V: TRBV7-6; J: TRBJ2-3; length: 15; CDR3: CASSGRLAGTDTQYF; DNA: TGTGCCAGCAGCGGACGACTAGCGGGTACGGATACGCAGTATTTT
D: TRBD1; size: once; V: TRBV10-3; J: TRBJ2-3; length: 16; CDR3: CAISETRTGPTNTQYF; DNA: TGTGCCATCAGTGAGACCCGGACAGGGCCTACAAATACGCAGTATTTT
D: TRBD1; size: -; V: TRBV5-1; J: TRBJ1-6; length: 14; CDR3: CASSPGQGASPLHF; DNA: TGCGCCAGCAGCCCGGGACAGGGCGCCTCACCCCTCCACTTT
D: -; size: -; V: TRBV5-4; J: TRBJ2-2; length: 17; CDR3: CASSSVAGTANTGELFF; DNA: TGTGCCAGCAGCTCGGTAGCGGGGACAGCGAACACCGGGGAGCTGTTTTTT
D: -; size: -; V: TRBV4-2; J: TRBJ2-5; length: 15; CDR3: CASSQEKAGQETQYF; DNA: TGTGCCAGCAGCCAAGAAAAGGCGGGTCAAGAGACCCAGTACTTC
D: -; size: -; V: TRBV9; J: TRBJ1-6; length: 16; CDR3: CASSAREGSANSPLHF; DNA: TGTGCCAGCAGCGCCCGGGAGGGTTCGGCTAATTCACCCCTCCACTTT
D: TRBD1; size: -; V: TRBV11-1; J: TRBJ1-6; length: 15; CDR3: CASSFTRTGVTPLHF; DNA: TGTGCCAGCAGCTTTACCAGGACAGGGGTTACACCCCTCCACTTT
D: TRBD1; size: -; V: TRBV5-8; J: TRBJ1-2; length: 16; CDR3: CASSLLGQTTNYGYTF; DNA: TGTGCCAGCAGCTTGTTGGGACAGACAACTAACTATGGCTACACCTTC
D: -; size: -; V: TRBV28; J: TRBJ2-1; length: 14; CDR3: CAAQGPSSYNEQFF; DNA: TGTGCCGCCCAGGGGCCAAGCTCCTACAATGAGCAGTTCTTC
D: TRBD1; size: -; V: TRBV4-2; J: TRBJ1-2; length: 15; CDR3: CASSQDRTGPYGYTF; DNA: TGTGCCAGCAGCCAAGACCGGACAGGGCCCTATGGCTACACCTTC
D: TRBD1; size: -; V: TRBV2; J: TRBJ1-6; length: 16; CDR3: CASKGDREPGNSPLHF; DNA: TGTGCCAGCAAGGGGGACAGGGAACCTGGGAATTCACCCCTCCACTTT
D: -; size: -; V: TRBV28; J: TRBJ1-3; length: 15; CDR3: CASSFGGSSGNTIYF; DNA: TGTGCCAGCAGTTTCGGCGGCAGCTCTGGAAACACCATATATTTT
D: -; size: -; V: TRBV30; J: TRBJ1-5; length: 13; CDR3: CAWSVQGDQPQHF; DNA: TGTGCCTGGAGTGTACAGGGAGATCAGCCCCAGCATTTT
D: -; size: -; V: TRBV27; J: TRBJ2-1; length: 15; CDR3: CASRQAGLSYNEQFF; DNA: TGTGCCAGCAGACAGGCGGGACTCTCCTACAATGAGCAGTTCTTC
D: -; size: once; V: TRBV7-8; J: TRBJ2-1; length: 12; CDR3: CASSLDRVEQFF; DNA: TGTGCCAGCAGCTTAGACCGGGTTGAGCAGTTCTTC
D: -; size: -; V: TRBV30; J: TRBJ1-1; length: 13; CDR3: CAWSVYGEPEAFF; DNA: TGTGCCTGGAGTGTATATGGGGAGCCTGAAGCTTTCTTT
D: -; size: once; V: TRBV9; J: TRBJ2-2; length: 14; CDR3: CASSVDKQGGELFF; DNA: TGTGCCAGCAGCGTAGACAAACAGGGCGGGGAGCTGTTTTTT
D: -; size: -; V: TRBV15; J: TRBJ2-2; length: 17; CDR3: CATSRANQGGNTGELFF; DNA: TGTGCCACCAGCAGAGCTAACCAGGGCGGGAACACCGGGGAGCTGTTTTTT
D: TRBD1; size: -; V: TRBV5-6; J: TRBJ1-3; length: 15; CDR3: CASSLGQGTGNTIYF; DNA: TGTGCCAGCAGCTTGGGACAGGGAACTGGAAACACCATATATTTT
D: -; size: -; V: TRBV29-1; J: TRBJ2-7; length: 12; CDR3: CSVVVSRYEQYF; DNA: TGCAGCGTTGTTGTGTCTCGCTACGAGCAGTACTTC
D: -; size: many; V: TRBV19; J: TRBJ1-2; length: 16; CDR3: CASSQVAGSRPDGYTF; DNA: TGTGCCAGTAGTCAAGTTGCGGGAAGCCGTCCAGATGGCTACACCTTC
D: -; size: -; V: TRBV7-2; J: TRBJ1-5; length: 13; CDR3: CASSFNQNQPQHF; DNA: TGTGCCAGCAGCTTTAACCAGAATCAGCCCCAGCATTTT
D: -; size: -; V: TRBV10-3; J: TRBJ2-1; length: 15; CDR3: CAITKGLEAYNEQFF; DNA: TGTGCCATCACTAAGGGACTGGAAGCCTACAATGAGCAGTTCTTC
D: TRBD1; size: -; V: TRBV29-1; J: TRBJ2-2; length: 13; CDR3: CSDRQGAGGELFF; DNA: TGCAGCGACAGACAGGGGGCGGGCGGGGAGCTGTTTTTT
D: TRBD1; size: -; V: TRBV12-5; J: TRBJ1-2; length: 16; CDR3: CASGSTGPGTDYGYTF; DNA: TGTGCTAGTGGTTCAACAGGTCCCGGGACAGACTATGGCTACACCTTC
D: -; size: -; V: TRBV6-6; J: TRBJ2-2; length: 15; CDR3: CASSPPDTYTGELFF; DNA: TGTGCCAGCAGTCCCCCGGACACTTACACCGGGGAGCTGTTTTTT
D: -; size: -; V: TRBV6-5; J: TRBJ2-1; length: 11; CDR3: CASSHRGEQFF; DNA: TGTGCCAGCTCTCATCGGGGAGAGCAGTTCTTC
D: TRBD2; size: once; V: TRBV30; J: TRBJ2-7; length: 14; CDR3: CAWSVDGGRPEQYF; DNA: TGTGCCTGGAGTGTGGACGGCGGGAGGCCCGAGCAGTACTTC
D: -; size: -; V: TRBV2; J: TRBJ2-6; length: 14; CDR3: CASISGTGANVLTF; DNA: TGTGCCAGCATTTCAGGAACTGGGGCCAACGTCCTGACTTTC
D: -; size: -; V: TRBV6-9; J: TRBJ2-1; length: 15; CDR3: CASSLRGITYNEQFF; DNA: TGTGCCAGCAGCCTTCGGGGGATTACCTACAATGAGCAGTTCTTC
D: TRBD1; size: many; V: TRBV30; J: TRBJ1-2; length: 14; CDR3: CAWTYHDRVRGYTF; DNA: TGTGCCTGGACCTATCATGACAGGGTGCGGGGCTACACCTTC
D: -; size: -; V: TRBV5-1; J: TRBJ2-5; length: 15; CDR3: CASRLSRGPQETQYF; DNA: TGCGCCAGCAGATTGTCCCGGGGTCCCCAAGAGACCCAGTACTTC
D: -; size: -; V: TRBV10-3; J: TRBJ1-5; length: 15; CDR3: CAISDRMGAGQPQHF; DNA: TGTGCCATCAGTGATCGCATGGGGGCCGGTCAGCCCCAGCATTTT
D: TRBD2; size: -; V: TRBV10-1; J: TRBJ2-7; length: 15; CDR3: CASRSPLAGGYEQYF; DNA: TGCGCCAGCAGATCTCCTCTAGCGGGGGGCTACGAGCAGTACTTC